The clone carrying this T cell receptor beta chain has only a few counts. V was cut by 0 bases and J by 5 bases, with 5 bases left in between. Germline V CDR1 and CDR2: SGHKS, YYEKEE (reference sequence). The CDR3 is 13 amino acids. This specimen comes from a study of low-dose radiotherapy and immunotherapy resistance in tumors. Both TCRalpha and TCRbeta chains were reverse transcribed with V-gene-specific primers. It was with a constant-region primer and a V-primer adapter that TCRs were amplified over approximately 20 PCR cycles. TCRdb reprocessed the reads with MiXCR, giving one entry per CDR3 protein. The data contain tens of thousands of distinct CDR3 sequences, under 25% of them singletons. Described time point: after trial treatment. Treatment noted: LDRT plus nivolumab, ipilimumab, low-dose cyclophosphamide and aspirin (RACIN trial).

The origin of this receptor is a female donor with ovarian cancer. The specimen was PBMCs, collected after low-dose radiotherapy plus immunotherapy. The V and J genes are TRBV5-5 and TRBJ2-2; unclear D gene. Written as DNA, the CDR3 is TGTGCCAGCAGCTTGGGACCGACCGGGGAGCTGTTTTTT. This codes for CASSLGPTGELFF.